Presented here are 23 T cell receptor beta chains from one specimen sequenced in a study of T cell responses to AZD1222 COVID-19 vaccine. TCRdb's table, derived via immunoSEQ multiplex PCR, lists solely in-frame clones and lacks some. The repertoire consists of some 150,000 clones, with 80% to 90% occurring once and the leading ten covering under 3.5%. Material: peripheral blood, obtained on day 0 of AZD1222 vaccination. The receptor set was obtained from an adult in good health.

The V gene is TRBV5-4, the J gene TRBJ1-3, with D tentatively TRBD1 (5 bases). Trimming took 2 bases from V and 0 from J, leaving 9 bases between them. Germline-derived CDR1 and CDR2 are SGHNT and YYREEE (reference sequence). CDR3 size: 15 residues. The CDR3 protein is CASSFGASSGNTIYF. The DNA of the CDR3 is TGTGCCAGCAGCTTTGGGGCGAGCTCTGGAAACACCATATATTTT.

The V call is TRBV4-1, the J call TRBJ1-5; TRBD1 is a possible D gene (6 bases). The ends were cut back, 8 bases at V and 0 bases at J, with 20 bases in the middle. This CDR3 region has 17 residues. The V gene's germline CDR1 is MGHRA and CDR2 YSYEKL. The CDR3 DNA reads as TGCGCCAGCTCCGATCCGTCAGGGGATCGTAGCAATCAGCCCCAGCATTTT. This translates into CASSDPSGDRSNQPQHF.

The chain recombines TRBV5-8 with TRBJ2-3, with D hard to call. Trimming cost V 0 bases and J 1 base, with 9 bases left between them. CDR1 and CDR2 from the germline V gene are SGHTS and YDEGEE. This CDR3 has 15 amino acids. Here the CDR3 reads CASSLVPGGTDTQYF. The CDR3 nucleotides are TGTGCCAGCAGCTTGGTTCCTGGGGGCACAGATACGCAGTATTTT.

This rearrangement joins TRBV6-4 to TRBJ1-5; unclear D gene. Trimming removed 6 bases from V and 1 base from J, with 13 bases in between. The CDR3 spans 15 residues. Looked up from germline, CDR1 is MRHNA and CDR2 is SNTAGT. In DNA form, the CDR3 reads TGTGCCAGCAGCCCGGGAGACGGAAGCAATCAGCCCCAGCATTTT. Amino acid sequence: CASSPGDGSNQPQHF.

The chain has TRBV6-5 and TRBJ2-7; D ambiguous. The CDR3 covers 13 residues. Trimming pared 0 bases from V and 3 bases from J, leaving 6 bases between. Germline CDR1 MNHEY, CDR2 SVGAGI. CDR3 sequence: CASSYSGYYEQYF. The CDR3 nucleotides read TGTGCCAGCAGTTACTCGGGGTACTACGAGCAGTACTTC.

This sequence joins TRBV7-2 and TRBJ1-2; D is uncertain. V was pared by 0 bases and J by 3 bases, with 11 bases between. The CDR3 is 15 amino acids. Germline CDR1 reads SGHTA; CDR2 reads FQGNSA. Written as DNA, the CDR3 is TGTGCCAGCAGCTTAGCGAGGGCGAGGGACTATGGCTACACCTTC. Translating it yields CASSLARARDYGYTF.

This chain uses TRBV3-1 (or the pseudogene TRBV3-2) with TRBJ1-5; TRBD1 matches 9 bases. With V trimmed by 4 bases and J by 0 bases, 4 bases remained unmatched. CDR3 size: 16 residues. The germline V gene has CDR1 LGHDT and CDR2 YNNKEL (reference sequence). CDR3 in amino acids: CASSPRQGDSNQPQHF. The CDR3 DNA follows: TGTGCCAGCAGCCCCCGACAGGGGGATAGCAATCAGCCCCAGCATTTT.

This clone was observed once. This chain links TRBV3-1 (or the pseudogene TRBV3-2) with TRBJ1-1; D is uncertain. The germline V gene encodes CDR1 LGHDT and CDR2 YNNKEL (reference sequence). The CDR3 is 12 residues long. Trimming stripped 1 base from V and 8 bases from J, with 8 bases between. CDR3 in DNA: TGTGCCAGCAGCCAAGGAAAGCGGGAAGCTTTCTTT. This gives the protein CASSQGKREAFF.

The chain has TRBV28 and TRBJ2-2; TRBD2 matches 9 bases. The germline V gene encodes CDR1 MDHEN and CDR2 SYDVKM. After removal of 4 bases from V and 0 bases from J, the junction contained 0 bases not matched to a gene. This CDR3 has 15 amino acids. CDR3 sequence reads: CASSSSGANTGELFF. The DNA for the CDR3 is TGTGCCAGCAGTTCTAGCGGGGCGAACACCGGGGAGCTGTTTTTT.

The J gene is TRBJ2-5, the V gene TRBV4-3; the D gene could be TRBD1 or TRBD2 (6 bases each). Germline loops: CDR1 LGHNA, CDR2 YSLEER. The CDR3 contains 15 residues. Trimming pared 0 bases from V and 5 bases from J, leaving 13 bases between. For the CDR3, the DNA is TGCGCCAGCAGCCAAGATCGAGGGGGGAGTGAGACCCAGTACTTC. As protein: CASSQDRGGSETQYF.

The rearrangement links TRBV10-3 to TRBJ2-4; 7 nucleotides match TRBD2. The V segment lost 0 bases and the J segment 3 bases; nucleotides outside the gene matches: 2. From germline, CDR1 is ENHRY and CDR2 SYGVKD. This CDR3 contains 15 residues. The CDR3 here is CAISESWEGKNIQYF. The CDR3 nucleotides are TGTGCCATCAGTGAGTCATGGGAGGGCAAAAACATTCAGTACTTC.

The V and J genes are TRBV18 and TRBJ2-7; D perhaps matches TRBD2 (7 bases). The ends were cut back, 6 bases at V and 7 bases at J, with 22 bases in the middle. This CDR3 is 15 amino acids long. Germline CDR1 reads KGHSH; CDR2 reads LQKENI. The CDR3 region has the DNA TGTGCCAGCTCGCAAGACAGGACGGGAGCGGGGGAGCAGTACTTC. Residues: CASSQDRTGAGEQYF.

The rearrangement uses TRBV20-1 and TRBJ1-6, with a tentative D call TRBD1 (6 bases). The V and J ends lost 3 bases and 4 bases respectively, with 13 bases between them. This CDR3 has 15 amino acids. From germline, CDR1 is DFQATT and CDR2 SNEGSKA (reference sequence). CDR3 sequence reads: CSASSQTGYNSPLHF. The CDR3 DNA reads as TGCAGTGCTAGTTCTCAAACAGGGTATAATTCACCCCTCCACTTT.

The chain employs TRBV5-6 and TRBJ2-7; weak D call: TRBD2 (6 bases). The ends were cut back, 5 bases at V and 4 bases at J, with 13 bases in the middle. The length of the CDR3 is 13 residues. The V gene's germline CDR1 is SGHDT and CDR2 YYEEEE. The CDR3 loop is CASRPGLRYEQYF. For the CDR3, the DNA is TGTGCCAGCAGACCGGGACTGAGGTACGAGCAGTACTTC.

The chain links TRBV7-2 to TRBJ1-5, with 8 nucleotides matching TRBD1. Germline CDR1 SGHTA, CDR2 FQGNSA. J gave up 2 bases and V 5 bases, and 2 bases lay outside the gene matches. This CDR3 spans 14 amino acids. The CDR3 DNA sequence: TGTGCCAGCAGCCTGGGACAGGGCAATCAGCCCCAGCATTTT. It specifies CASSLGQGNQPQHF.

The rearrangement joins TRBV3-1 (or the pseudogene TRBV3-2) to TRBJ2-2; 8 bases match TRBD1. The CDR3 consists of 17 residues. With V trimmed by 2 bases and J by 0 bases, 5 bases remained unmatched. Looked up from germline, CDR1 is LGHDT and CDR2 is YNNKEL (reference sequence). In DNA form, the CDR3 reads TGTGCCAGCAGCCAATTGGGACAGGCCGCGAACACCGGGGAGCTGTTTTTT. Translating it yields CASSQLGQAANTGELFF.

CDR3 residues: CASSLAGAKGDTQYF. CDR3 nucleotides: TGTGCCAGCAGCTTGGCCGGAGCTAAGGGAGATACGCAGTATTTT. The chain combines TRBV5-5 with TRBJ2-3, with D uncertain. Per germline, CDR1 SGHKS and CDR2 YYEKEE (reference sequence). The CDR3 has 15 residues. Deletions cut 0 bases from V and 5 bases from J, with 13 bases between.

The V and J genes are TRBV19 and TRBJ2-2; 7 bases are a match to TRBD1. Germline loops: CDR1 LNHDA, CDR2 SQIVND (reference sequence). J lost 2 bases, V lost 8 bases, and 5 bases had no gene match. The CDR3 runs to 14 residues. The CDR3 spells CASRGQQNTGELFF. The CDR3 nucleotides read TGTGCCAGTCGGGGACAGCAAAACACCGGGGAGCTGTTTTTT.

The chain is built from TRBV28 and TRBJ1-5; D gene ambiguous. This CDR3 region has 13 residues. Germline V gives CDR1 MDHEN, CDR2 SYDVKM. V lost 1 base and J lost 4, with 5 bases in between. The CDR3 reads CASSLFGNQPQHF. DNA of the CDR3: TGTGCCAGCAGTTTATTCGGGAATCAGCCCCAGCATTTT.

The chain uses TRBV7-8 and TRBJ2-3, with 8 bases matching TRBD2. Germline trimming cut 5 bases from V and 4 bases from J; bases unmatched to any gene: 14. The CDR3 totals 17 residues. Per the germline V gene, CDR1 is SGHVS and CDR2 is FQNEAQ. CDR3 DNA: TGTGCCAGCAGCCATCTACGGGGAGCGGGAGAGGCAGATACGCAGTATTTT. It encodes CASSHLRGAGEADTQYF.

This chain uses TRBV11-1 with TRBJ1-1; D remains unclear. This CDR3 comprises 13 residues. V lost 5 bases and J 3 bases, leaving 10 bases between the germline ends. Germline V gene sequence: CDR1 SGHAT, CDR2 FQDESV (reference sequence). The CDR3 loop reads CASSLLDDTEAFF. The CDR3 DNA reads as TGTGCCAGCAGCCTTCTCGACGACACTGAAGCTTTCTTT.

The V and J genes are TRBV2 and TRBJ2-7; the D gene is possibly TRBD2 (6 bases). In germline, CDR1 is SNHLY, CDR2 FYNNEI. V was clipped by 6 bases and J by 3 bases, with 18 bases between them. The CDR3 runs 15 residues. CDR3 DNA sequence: TGTGCCAGCAGCGCCCGGGGGACGGCCAACTACGAGCAGTACTTC. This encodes CASSARGTANYEQYF.

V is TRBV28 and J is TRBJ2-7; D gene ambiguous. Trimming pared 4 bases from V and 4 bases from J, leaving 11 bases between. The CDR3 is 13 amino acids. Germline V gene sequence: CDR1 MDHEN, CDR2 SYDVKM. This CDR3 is CASSSGWGYEQYF. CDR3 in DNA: TGTGCCAGCAGTTCAGGTTGGGGATACGAGCAGTACTTC.